These 27 T cell receptor beta chains were all obtained from the same sample, sequenced in a study of blood T cell repertoires in COVID-19. TCRdb's table, derived via immunoSEQ multiplex PCR, lists solely in-frame clones and lacks some. The repertoire has a few hundred thousand clones, 86% of them found once; the top ten carry approximately 9.8%. Specimen: peripheral blood. Receptors were obtained from a man aged 40-49 years who had recovered from COVID-19.

This chain uses TRBV15 with TRBJ1-5; TRBD1 might be the D (6 bases). This CDR3 has 14 residues. From germline, CDR1 is LNHNV and CDR2 YYDKDF (reference sequence). Trimming took 5 bases from V and 4 from J, leaving 12 bases between them. CDR3: CATSDLQGNQPQHF. CDR3 nucleotide sequence: TGTGCCACCAGCGACCTACAGGGTAATCAGCCCCAGCATTTT.

The chain recombines TRBV25-1 with TRBJ1-2; D gene unclear. Trimming removed 3 bases from V and 7 bases from J, with 18 bases in between. This CDR3 contains 15 residues. The germline gives CDR1 MGHDK, CDR2 SYGVNS. The DNA of the CDR3 is TGTGCCAGCAGTGAGCCATCTTCAACCCGTAGTGGCTACACCTTC. Amino acids: CASSEPSSTRSGYTF.

The chain couples TRBV5-6 to TRBJ2-7; 8 bases are a match to TRBD1. The CDR3 contains 14 residues. Per the germline V gene, CDR1 is SGHDT and CDR2 is YYEEEE. The ends lost 5 bases at V and 0 bases at J; junction bases unmatched: 4. The CDR3 loop reads CASRETGDSYEQYF. The CDR3, as DNA: TGTGCCAGCAGGGAGACAGGGGACTCCTACGAGCAGTACTTC.

The rearrangement uses TRBV27 and TRBJ2-5; the match to TRBD2 covers 7 bases. The CDR3 totals 15 residues. Germline CDR1 MNHEY, CDR2 SMNVEV (reference sequence). Losses at the gene ends were 2 bases for V and 7 bases for J; bases not matched to a gene: 10. In DNA form, the CDR3 reads TGTGCCAGCAGTTTAAGCGGGATTCAGGTTAGGACCCAGTACTTC. It encodes CASSLSGIQVRTQYF.

The chain employs TRBV4-3 and TRBJ1-6, with D unresolved. The CDR3 totals 14 residues. Germline-derived CDR1 and CDR2 are LGHNA and YSLEER. Between the trimmed V and J ends, which lost 1 base and 7 bases, there was a span of 8 bases. CDR3 amino acids: CASSQGAANSPLHF. Here the CDR3 DNA reads TGCGCCAGCAGCCAAGGGGCAGCCAATTCACCCCTCCACTTT.

The chain joins TRBV7-8 to TRBJ1-6, with D hard to call. V was cut by 2 bases and J by 9 bases, with 11 bases left in between. Germline V CDR1 and CDR2: SGHVS, FQNEAQ. The CDR3 spans 14 residues. CDR3 amino acids: CASSLSHAASPLHF. The DNA for the CDR3 is TGTGCCAGCAGCTTAAGTCACGCGGCTTCACCCCTCCACTTT.

This chain links TRBV23-1 with TRBJ2-5; tentative D call: TRBD1 (6 bases). TRBV23-1 is an open reading frame whose function is uncertain. Deletions cut 4 bases from V and 0 bases from J, with 9 bases between. CDR3 size: 14 residues. CDR3 sequence: CASSPGQNQETQYF. In nucleotides, the CDR3 is TGCGCCAGCAGTCCCGGACAGAACCAAGAGACCCAGTACTTC.

This chain uses TRBV5-5 with TRBJ1-2, with a tentative D call TRBD1 (5 bases). Deletions cut 4 bases from V and 1 base from J, with 14 bases between. Germline V lookup: CDR1 SGHKS, CDR2 YYEKEE (reference sequence). This CDR3 contains 15 residues. The CDR3: CASSLGDLINYGYTF. CDR3 bases: TGTGCCAGCAGCCTAGGGGATTTAATTAACTATGGCTACACCTTC.

The chain employs TRBV18 and TRBJ2-5; 11 positions agree with TRBD2. V was pared by 3 bases and J by 4 bases, with 4 bases of the junction left unmatched. Germline V gene lookup returns CDR1 KGHSH and CDR2 LQKENI. The CDR3 spans 15 residues. The CDR3, as DNA: TGTGCCAGCTCACCTACTAGCGGGGGCGGAGAGACCCAGTACTTC. Translating gives CASSPTSGGGETQYF.

The chain joins TRBV9 to TRBJ1-1; a possible D gene is TRBD1 (5 bases). From germline, CDR1 is SGDLS and CDR2 YYNGEE. With 0 bases removed from V and 7 bases from J, the gap between germline ends came to 10 bases. CDR3 length: 13 amino acids. The CDR3, as DNA: TGTGCCAGCAGCGTAGCCCCGCAGGGTGAAGCTTTCTTT. Amino acid sequence: CASSVAPQGEAFF.

The chain combines TRBV18 with TRBJ1-2, with TRBD1 matching over 8 bases. Germline CDR1 and CDR2: KGHSH and LQKENI. V was pared by 5 bases and J by 3 bases, with 14 bases of the junction left unmatched. CDR3 size: 17 residues. The CDR3 DNA reads as TGTGCCAGCTCATTCTCAGGCGACGGGACAGGAGACTATGGCTACACCTTC. Protein: CASSFSGDGTGDYGYTF.

The V and J genes are TRBV21-1 and TRBJ2-3; the table's D call, TRBD1, was not checked against the DNA. TRBV21-1 represents a pseudogene. The CDR3 runs 14 residues. CDR3 region: CVVGGGVSTDTQYF. CDR3 sequence (DNA): TGTGTCGTAGGAGGGGGCGTAAGCACAGATACGCAGTATTTT.

The chain has TRBV6-5 and TRBJ2-3; 7 nucleotides match TRBD2. CDR3 length equals 14 residues. Unmatched junction bases numbered 4, after V lost 7 bases and J lost 0 bases. Germline V gives CDR1 MNHEY, CDR2 SVGAGI. The CDR3 protein is CASNPGGSTDTQYF. Written as DNA, the CDR3 is TGTGCCAGCAACCCGGGGGGTAGCACAGATACGCAGTATTTT.

This chain joins TRBV11-2 and TRBJ2-2, with D perhaps TRBD1 (6 bases). Deletions cut 5 bases from V and 6 bases from J, with 16 bases between. This CDR3 has 15 amino acids. The germline CDR1 and CDR2 sequences are SGHAT and FQNNGV. CDR3 residues: CASSTGTHYAGELFF. CDR3 sequence (DNA): TGTGCCAGCAGCACCGGGACACATTATGCCGGGGAGCTGTTTTTT.

This chain uses TRBV4-3 with TRBJ2-7; 11 nucleotides agree with TRBD1. The V gene's germline CDR1 is LGHNA and CDR2 YSLEER. This CDR3 has 15 residues. V shed 5 bases, J shed 1 base, and the junction held 4 bases outside the gene matches. As DNA, the CDR3 is TGCGCCAGCAGCACTGGACAGGGGGCGTCCTACGAGCAGTACTTC. Amino acid sequence: CASSTGQGASYEQYF.

This clone was picked up one time. The chain has TRBV28 and TRBJ1-4; 8 nucleotides agree with TRBD1. This CDR3 is built from 14 residues. V gave up 5 bases and J gave up 11 bases; unmatched junction bases: 10. In germline, CDR1 is MDHEN, CDR2 SYDVKM. The CDR3: CASSILRGPGKLFF. The CDR3 region has the DNA TGTGCCAGCAGTATCCTCAGGGGGCCGGGGAAACTGTTTTTT. Looking up the rest from reference TRBV28 and TRBJ1-4 gives the full variable domain: DVKVTQSSRYLVKRTGEKVFLECVQDMDHENMFWYRQDPGLGLRLIYFSYDVKMKEKGDIPEGYSVSREKKERFSLILESASTNQTSMYLCASSILRGPGKLFFGSGTQLSVL.

V gene TRBV7-7 combines with J gene TRBJ2-5; TRBD2 matches at 12 bases. CDR1 is SSHAT and CDR2 is FNYEAQ in the germline V gene (reference sequence). The ends lost 7 bases at V and 4 bases at J; junction bases unmatched: 7. The CDR3 is 15 amino acids. The CDR3 region has the DNA TGTGCCAGCACAGCTAGCGGGAGGGCCGCAGAGACCCAGTACTTC. It yields the protein CASTASGRAAETQYF. Together with reference TRBV7-7 and TRBJ2-5, the CDR3 gives the full variable domain: GAGVSQSPRYKVTKRGQDVTLRCDPISSHATLYWYQQALGQGPEFLTYFNYEAQPDKSGLPSDRFSAERPEGSISTLTIQRTEQRDSAMYRCASTASGRAAETQYFGPGTRLLVL.

This chain uses TRBV6-5 with TRBJ1-4; D not resolved. V was shortened by 7 bases and J by 1 base, with 13 bases between the two germline ends. Germline lookup yields CDR1 MNHEY and CDR2 SVGAGI. This CDR3 region has 15 residues. The DNA of the CDR3 is TGTGCCAGCACCCAACCCGGAGGAACTAATGAAAAACTGTTTTTT. Its translation: CASTQPGGTNEKLFF.

The chain uses TRBV7-2 and TRBJ2-2, with D possibly TRBD2 on 6 matching bases. The CDR3 length is 14 residues. From germline, CDR1 is SGHTA and CDR2 FQGNSA. V lost 3 bases and J 6 bases, leaving 11 bases between the germline ends. The CDR3 loop is CASSLGGPAGELFF. CDR3 DNA: TGTGCCAGCAGCTTGGGGGGACCCGCCGGGGAGCTGTTTTTT.

The chain joins TRBV5-8 to TRBJ2-1; D may be TRBD2 (6 bases). Germline V gives CDR1 SGHTS, CDR2 YDEGEE. CDR3 size: 15 residues. V was trimmed by 3 bases and J by 5 bases, leaving 15 bases between them. CDR3 loop: CASSWGLGGNNEQFF. DNA for the CDR3: TGTGCCAGCAGCTGGGGCCTAGGCGGGAACAATGAGCAGTTCTTC. Looking up the rest from reference TRBV5-8 and TRBJ2-1 gives the full variable domain: EAGVTQSPTHLIKTRGQQATLRCSPISGHTSVYWYQQALGLGLQFLLWYDEGEERNRGNFPPRFSGRQFPNYSSELNVNALELEDSALYLCASSWGLGGNNEQFFGPGTRLTVL.

This clone was detected only once. V and J are TRBV4-3 and TRBJ2-3; no clear D. Between the trimmed V and J ends, which lost 1 base and 6 bases, there was a span of 14 bases. Germline CDR1 and CDR2: LGHNA and YSLEER. The length of the CDR3 is 15 residues. The CDR3, as DNA: TGCGCCAGCAGCCAAGTCTGGTCAGGCAGGGATACGCAGTATTTT. Its protein is CASSQVWSGRDTQYF.

In this sample, this clone turned up once. This sequence joins TRBV6-6 and TRBJ1-1, with 8 bases aligning to TRBD1. The CDR3 is made up of 14 amino acids. J was trimmed by 8 bases and V by 0 bases; bases with no gene match: 5. Looked up from germline, CDR1 is MNHNY and CDR2 is SVGAGI (reference sequence). The CDR3: CASSYSGTGLEAFF. The CDR3 DNA follows: TGTGCCAGCAGTTACTCCGGGACAGGCCTGGAAGCTTTCTTT.

The CDR3 loop is CASSLTRGGRDTQYF. CDR3 sequence (DNA): TGTGCCAGCAGCTTAACTCGGGGGGGCCGGGATACGCAGTATTTT. This chain links TRBV7-2 with TRBJ2-3; the match to TRBD2 covers 8 bases. The germline gives CDR1 SGHTA, CDR2 FQGNSA. The CDR3 has 15 residues. V shed 2 bases, J shed 6 bases, and the junction held 7 bases outside the gene matches.

This clone turned up a few times. V is TRBV7-9 and J is TRBJ1-1; TRBD1 matches 7 bases. Germline values: CDR1 SEHNR, CDR2 FQNEAQ (reference sequence). Trimming removed 5 bases from V and 0 bases from J; junction bases left unmatched: 18. The CDR3 length is 19 residues. CDR3 sequence (DNA): TGTGCCAGCAGCCTTTATGTGAAGACAGGGAAACTACTGAACACTGAAGCTTTCTTT. Amino acid sequence: CASSLYVKTGKLLNTEAFF.

V gene TRBV12-3 or TRBV12-4 combines with J gene TRBJ1-2; 10 positions agree with TRBD1. The J segment lost 6 bases and the V segment lost 5 bases, leaving 3 bases of the junction unmatched. The CDR3 runs to 13 residues. The CDR3 sequence: CASSQGTGDGYTF. CDR3 coding DNA: TGTGCCAGCAGTCAGGGGACAGGGGATGGCTACACCTTC.

The chain recombines TRBV9 with TRBJ2-3; 9 positions agree with TRBD2. This CDR3 region has 17 residues. The trim removed 1 base at V and 4 bases at J, leaving 10 bases unmatched. Germline V gene data show CDR1 as SGDLS and CDR2 as YYNGEE. For the CDR3, the DNA is TGTGCCAGCAGCGTACCGAGGCTAGCGGGGATAGCAGATACGCAGTATTTT. Amino acid sequence: CASSVPRLAGIADTQYF.

The rearrangement joins TRBV2 to TRBJ2-2; the D is unclear. The CDR3 loop spans 13 amino acids. CDR1 and CDR2 (germline): SNHLY, FYNNEI. Between the trimmed V and J ends, which lost 8 bases and 4 bases, there was a span of 11 bases. The CDR3 DNA sequence: TGTGCCAGCCGTGTAGTGCGCACCGGGGAGCTGTTTTTT. Its protein is CASRVVRTGELFF.